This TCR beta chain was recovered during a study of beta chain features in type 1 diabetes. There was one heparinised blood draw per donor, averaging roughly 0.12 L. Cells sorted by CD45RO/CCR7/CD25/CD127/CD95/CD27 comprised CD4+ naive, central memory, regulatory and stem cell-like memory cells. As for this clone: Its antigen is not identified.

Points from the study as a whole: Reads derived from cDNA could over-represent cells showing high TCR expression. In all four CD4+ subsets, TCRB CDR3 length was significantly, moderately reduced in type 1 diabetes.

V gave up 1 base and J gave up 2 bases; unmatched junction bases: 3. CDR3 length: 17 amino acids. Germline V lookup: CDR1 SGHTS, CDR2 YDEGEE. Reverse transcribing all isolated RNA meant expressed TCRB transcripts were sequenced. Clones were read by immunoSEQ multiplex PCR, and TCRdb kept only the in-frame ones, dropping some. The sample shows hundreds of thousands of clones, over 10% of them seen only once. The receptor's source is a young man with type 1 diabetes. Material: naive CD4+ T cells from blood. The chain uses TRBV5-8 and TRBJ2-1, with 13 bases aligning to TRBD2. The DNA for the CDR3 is TGTGCCAGCAGCTTGCAGACTAGCGGGGGGACCTACAATGAGCAGTTCTTC. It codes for CASSLQTSGGTYNEQFF. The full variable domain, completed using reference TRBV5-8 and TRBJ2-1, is EAGVTQSPTHLIKTRGQQATLRCSPISGHTSVYWYQQALGLGLQFLLWYDEGEERNRGNFPPRFSGRQFPNYSSELNVNALELEDSALYLCASSLQTSGGTYNEQFFGPGTRLTVL.